Presented here are 27 T cell receptor beta chains from one specimen sequenced in a study of blood T cell repertoires in COVID-19. Here immunoSEQ multiplex PCR was the method, and the copy in TCRdb shows in-frame clones only, minus some. The data hold about 93,000 clones, with 86% observed a single time. Source material: peripheral blood. These receptors were obtained from a woman aged 80 or over with acute or convalescent COVID-19.

J is TRBJ2-3 and V is TRBV9; no definite D call. Per the germline V gene, CDR1 is SGDLS and CDR2 is YYNGEE. This CDR3 is 15 amino acids long. Trimming took off 3 bases at V and 0 bases at J, with 11 bases between the two ends. CDR3 protein: CASSGSSSSTDTQYF. The CDR3, as DNA: TGTGCCAGCAGCGGCTCGAGTAGCAGCACAGATACGCAGTATTTT.

This rearrangement joins TRBV2 to TRBJ1-4; 9 nucleotides match TRBD1. The CDR3 sequence is 15 residues long. The J segment lost 0 bases and the V segment lost 7 bases, leaving 3 bases of the junction unmatched. The V gene's germline CDR1 is SNHLY and CDR2 FYNNEI. The CDR3 protein is CASTRDRATNEKLFF. DNA of the CDR3: TGTGCCAGCACCCGGGACAGGGCAACTAATGAAAAACTGTTTTTT.

On this clone: This sample includes further DNA sequences coding for the same CDR3. This sequence joins TRBV27 and TRBJ2-1; 15 bases fit TRBD2. Trimming removed 8 bases from V and 7 bases from J; junction bases left unmatched: 6. The CDR3 contains 15 residues. CDR1 MNHEY and CDR2 SMNVEV come from the germline V gene (reference sequence). The CDR3, as DNA: TGTGCCAGCCGCGGACTAGCGGGGGGGCATAATGAGCAGTTCTTC. Encoded protein: CASRGLAGGHNEQFF.

The chain is built from TRBV19 and TRBJ1-2, with TRBD1 as a possible D gene (6 bases). The CDR3 is 14 amino acids. Germline V lookup: CDR1 LNHDA, CDR2 SQIVND (reference sequence). With 5 bases removed from V and 1 base from J, the gap between germline ends came to 11 bases. The CDR3 reads CASSVTGNNYGYTF. The CDR3 bases are TGTGCCAGTAGTGTGACAGGAAATAACTATGGCTACACCTTC.

This chain uses TRBV7-6 with TRBJ2-7; 10 positions agree with TRBD2. The CDR3 runs to 18 residues. V was clipped by 1 base and J by 1 base; unmatched bases: 10. Germline CDR1 and CDR2: SGHVS and FNYEAQ. CDR3 sequence reads: CASSLVASGGQRSYEQYF. The CDR3 DNA reads as TGTGCCAGCAGCTTAGTTGCTAGCGGGGGCCAGAGGTCCTACGAGCAGTACTTC.

The chain uses TRBV2 and TRBJ1-2, with D hard to call. The CDR3 runs 11 residues. The germline CDR1 and CDR2 sequences are SNHLY and FYNNEI. Trimming left V 8 bases short and J 4 bases short, with 8 bases between. CDR3 nucleotide sequence: TGTGCCAGCGCCAGCGCCTATGGCTACACCTTC. Amino acid sequence: CASASAYGYTF.

This chain uses TRBV6-8 with TRBJ1-4; D is ambiguous. V was cut by 8 bases and J by 6 bases, with 13 bases left in between. Per the germline V gene, CDR1 is MNHGY and CDR2 is SAAAGT. The CDR3 is made up of 13 amino acids. CDR3 DNA sequence: TGTGCCAGCCACCAGGAAGTGGATGAAAAACTGTTTTTT. Translating it yields CASHQEVDEKLFF.

V gene TRBV6-5 combines with J gene TRBJ2-1; 7 bases are a match to TRBD1. CDR1 is MNHEY, CDR2 SVGAGI, per germline. V lost 4 bases and J lost 9; bases outside the gene matches: 15. CDR3 length: 16 residues. CDR3 residues: CASSSDRANPLSEQFF. The CDR3 coding sequence is TGTGCCAGCAGTTCCGACAGGGCTAACCCCCTAAGTGAGCAGTTCTTC.

The J gene is TRBJ1-6, the V gene TRBV7-3, with a tentative D call TRBD1 (6 bases). The V gene's germline CDR1 is SGHTA and CDR2 FQGTGA. V was cut by 6 bases and J by 4 bases, with 16 bases left in between. The CDR3 loop spans 16 amino acids. The CDR3 sequence: CASRSRTAVYNSPLHF. For the CDR3, the DNA is TGTGCCAGCAGGTCACGGACAGCGGTTTATAATTCACCCCTCCACTTT.

The gene calls are TRBV19 and TRBJ1-2, with 9 bases lining up with TRBD1. V lost 5 bases, J lost 5 bases, and 6 bases stayed unmatched. The CDR3 extends over 14 amino acids. CDR1 and CDR2 (germline): LNHDA, SQIVND (reference sequence). The CDR3 spells CASSSDRGGYGYTF. DNA for the CDR3: TGTGCCAGTAGTTCGGACAGGGGAGGATATGGCTACACCTTC.

The J gene is TRBJ1-1, the V gene TRBV9; D may be TRBD1 (5 bases). Germline loops: CDR1 SGDLS, CDR2 YYNGEE. V gave up 4 bases and J gave up 3 bases, with 13 bases separating them. The CDR3 is 14 residues long. CDR3 in amino acids: CASSSQGGDTEAFF. The CDR3, as DNA: TGTGCCAGCAGCTCTCAGGGAGGAGACACTGAAGCTTTCTTT. The full variable domain, completed using reference TRBV9 and TRBJ1-1, is DSGVTQTPKHLITATGQRVTLRCSPRSGDLSVYWYQQSLDQGLQFLIQYYNGEERAKGNILERFSAQQFPDLHSELNLSSLELGDSALYFCASSSQGGDTEAFFGQGTRLTVV.

CDR3 sequence (DNA): TGCGCCAGCAGCTTGTGGAGCGGGGGCACAGATACGCAGTATTTT. It is translated as CASSLWSGGTDTQYF. This chain links TRBV5-1 with TRBJ2-3, with 7 bases lining up with TRBD2. This CDR3 has 15 amino acids. The germline CDR1 and CDR2 sequences are SGHRS and YFSETQ. The V and J ends lost 1 base and 1 base, in that order; junction bases with no gene match: 3. The complete variable domain, with remaining parts taken from reference TRBV5-1 and TRBJ2-3, reads KAGVTQTPRYLIKTRGQQVTLSCSPISGHRSVSWYQQTPGQGLQFLFEYFSETQRNKGNFPGRFSGRQFSNSRSEMNVSTLELGDSALYLCASSLWSGGTDTQYFGPGTRLTVL.

The rearrangement links TRBV28 to TRBJ2-1; TRBD2 matches 10 bases. Germline loops: CDR1 MDHEN, CDR2 SYDVKM. With 7 bases clipped from V and 0 bases from J, the junction kept 9 bases outside the gene matches. CDR3 length: 17 residues. CDR3: CASTGSGGRLSYNEQFF. The CDR3 DNA follows: TGTGCCAGCACGGGTAGCGGGGGGCGACTCTCCTACAATGAGCAGTTCTTC.

The chain links TRBV2 to TRBJ1-3, with D maybe TRBD1 (5 bases). The CDR3 is 15 residues long. V was clipped by 5 bases and J by 0 bases, with 11 bases between them. Germline V gene sequence: CDR1 SNHLY, CDR2 FYNNEI. Written as DNA, the CDR3 is TGTGCCAGCAGTCGGGGGGAGGACTCTGGAAACACCATATATTTT. Encoded protein: CASSRGEDSGNTIYF.

The chain combines TRBV15 with TRBJ2-7; D is unresolved. Germline CDR1 LNHNV, CDR2 YYDKDF (reference sequence). The CDR3 contains 15 residues. V lost 5 bases, J lost 0 bases, and 14 bases lay in between. DNA of the CDR3: TGTGCCACCAGCCTGCTCCCGGGTTCCTCCTACGAGCAGTACTTC. Translation: CATSLLPGSSYEQYF.

The chain employs TRBV23-1 and TRBJ2-2; TRBD2 matches at 7 bases. TRBV23-1 is marked as an open reading frame, function uncertain. Germline trimming cut 3 bases from V and 6 bases from J; bases unmatched to any gene: 10. This CDR3 is 16 amino acids long. The CDR3 region has the DNA TGCGCCAGCAGTCAGGCCGGGACTAACGAGGCCGGGGAGCTGTTTTTT. This translates into CASSQAGTNEAGELFF.

In this sample, this clone turned up once. DNA of the CDR3: TGTGCCAGCTCATTCACCGGGACAGGGATAGGGCAGCCCCAGCATTTT. Translated: CASSFTGTGIGQPQHF. V usage is TRBV18 and J usage is TRBJ1-5; the match to TRBD1 covers 9 bases. The V segment lost 5 bases and the J segment 7 bases; nucleotides outside the gene matches: 12. The CDR3 totals 16 residues. Germline CDR1 KGHSH, CDR2 LQKENI.

The chain couples TRBV13 to TRBJ2-2, with D maybe TRBD1 (6 bases). The CDR3 covers 15 residues. Germline CDR1 and CDR2: PRHDT and FYEKMQ (reference sequence). Trimming took off 5 bases at V and 2 bases at J, with 12 bases between the two ends. The CDR3 DNA reads as TGTGCCAGCAGCCCCCAGGGGATAAACACCGGGGAGCTGTTTTTT. It encodes CASSPQGINTGELFF. Full variable domain (remainder filled in from reference TRBV13 and TRBJ2-2): AAGVIQSPRHLIKEKRETATLKCYPIPRHDTVYWYQQGPGQDPQFLISFYEKMQSDKGSIPDRFSAQQFSDYHSELNMSSLELGDSALYFCASSPQGINTGELFFGEGSRLTVL.

CDR3 nucleotide sequence: TGTGCCAGCACCCTATACGCAGGGATAAACTATGGCTACACCTTC. It encodes CASTLYAGINYGYTF. The chain uses TRBV5-6 and TRBJ1-2, with D perhaps TRBD1 (5 bases). The CDR3 is 15 residues long. V lost 6 bases and J lost 2, with 17 bases in between. Germline V gene data show CDR1 as SGHDT and CDR2 as YYEEEE.

V usage is TRBV7-2 and J usage is TRBJ2-1; TRBD2 agrees at 11 bases. Germline CDR1 reads SGHTA; CDR2 reads FQGNSA. V lost 1 base to trimming and J lost 4 bases; unmatched junction nucleotides: 0. The length of the CDR3 is 15 residues. The CDR3 sequence is CASSLGTSGYNEQFF. CDR3 DNA sequence: TGTGCCAGCAGCTTAGGGACTAGCGGGTACAATGAGCAGTTCTTC.

The chain combines TRBV5-1 with TRBJ1-2; D uncertain. CDR1 is SGHRS and CDR2 is YFSETQ in the germline V gene. This CDR3 comprises 15 residues. V lost 0 bases, J lost 0 bases, and 9 bases lay in between. The CDR3 DNA follows: TGCGCCAGCAGCTTGGATGGAGGTTCTAACTATGGCTACACCTTC. Encoded protein: CASSLDGGSNYGYTF.

V usage is TRBV28 and J usage is TRBJ2-4; 9 bases match TRBD1. Trimming at V came to 2 bases and at J to 0 bases, leaving 8 bases not matched to a gene. Germline loops: CDR1 MDHEN, CDR2 SYDVKM. The CDR3 has 18 residues. The CDR3 DNA follows: TGTGCCAGCAGTTTAGACAGGGGGAGCAAATTAGCCAAAAACATTCAGTACTTC. This sequence encodes CASSLDRGSKLAKNIQYF.

The genes are TRBV6-6 and TRBJ2-7; TRBD1 aligns across 9 bases. With V trimmed by 10 bases and J by 3 bases, 13 bases remained unmatched. The CDR3 consists of 15 residues. In germline, CDR1 is MNHNY, CDR2 SVGAGI (reference sequence). The CDR3, as DNA: TGTGCCACAGAAGCCGGGACAGGGAGTCTCTACGAGCAGTACTTC. Encoded protein: CATEAGTGSLYEQYF.

This clone was counted a few times. V and J are TRBV2 and TRBJ1-6; TRBD1 is a possible D gene (5 bases). The CDR3 spans 15 residues. Germline assignment: CDR1 SNHLY and CDR2 FYNNEI. V lost 3 bases and J lost 7, with 13 bases in between. Written as DNA, the CDR3 is TGTGCCAGCAGTGACTGGGGCCTGGGAAATTCACCCCTCCACTTT. Its protein is CASSDWGLGNSPLHF.

The chain couples TRBV2 to TRBJ1-6; a weak D match, TRBD1 (6 bases). The CDR3 length is 18 residues. Germline lookup yields CDR1 SNHLY and CDR2 FYNNEI. Trimming removed 2 bases from V and 0 bases from J, with 14 bases in between. The CDR3 nucleotides read TGTGCCAGCAGTGAATTCCCAGGGGAAAGCTCCTATAATTCACCCCTCCACTTT. It yields the protein CASSEFPGESSYNSPLHF.

This clone was picked up a small number of times. This sequence joins TRBV9 and TRBJ1-1, with D uncertain. Germline V gives CDR1 SGDLS, CDR2 YYNGEE. The CDR3 extends over 13 amino acids. The germline V and J ends were trimmed by 4 bases and 3 bases, with 10 bases remaining between them. This CDR3 is CASSLSVYTEAFF. CDR3 bases: TGTGCCAGCAGCCTTTCTGTATACACTGAAGCTTTCTTT.

This clone was observed a few times. The rearrangement joins TRBV2 to TRBJ2-7; D is unresolved. The V and J ends lost 0 bases and 4 bases respectively, with 13 bases between them. The CDR3 has 15 amino acids. Germline CDR1 reads SNHLY; CDR2 reads FYNNEI. DNA for the CDR3: TGTGCCAGCAGTGAAGCGCTACAGAGCAGATACGAGCAGTACTTC. Amino acids: CASSEALQSRYEQYF.